A few counts support the clone carrying this T cell receptor (beta chain). The PCR contained 60 Vbeta and 13 Jbeta primers. The assay was immunoSEQ multiplex PCR, and TCRdb's table has in-frame clones only and misses some. This table has under 200,000 clones, 80% appearing once. The data are from a study of cytomegalovirus exposure and HLA in healthy donors. Trimming shortened V by 0 bases and J by 1 base, and 13 bases separated the two germline ends. CDR3 length: 16 amino acids. From germline, CDR1 is LGHNA and CDR2 YSLEER. The chain uses TRBV4-3 and TRBJ2-7; D is uncertain. The specimen sequenced was PBMCs. The sequence was obtained from a man aged 40-55 years in good health and CMV-seronegative. The CDR3 bases are TGCGCCAGCAGCCAAGATACACGGAGCGCGTCCTACGAGCAGTACTTC. Translated, it gives CASSQDTRSASYEQYF.